The 7 T cell receptor beta chains reported below all come from one sample, sequenced in a study of control samples from healthy donors and cancer patients. Clones were sequenced by immunoSEQ multiplex PCR, and TCRdb holds only the in-frame ones, with some missing. The sample carries approximately 150,000 clones, about 89% recorded once. Specimen: blood. Source of these receptors: a man aged 18 to 29 in good health.

The V gene is TRBV6-5, the J gene TRBJ2-5, with 12 bases fitting TRBD2. The CDR3 covers 15 residues. The V and J ends lost 6 bases and 4 bases, in that order; junction bases with no gene match: 6. Germline CDR1 is MNHEY and CDR2 is SVGAGI. CDR3 coding DNA: TGTGCCAGCAGCGCCACTAGCGGGGGGTTAGAGACCCAGTACTTC. Translating gives CASSATSGGLETQYF.

In its sample, this clone was seen once. The chain employs TRBV7-2 and TRBJ1-1; 7 bases fit TRBD1. Looked up from germline, CDR1 is SGHTA and CDR2 is FQGNSA. The V gene end was trimmed by 1 base and the J gene end by 8 bases; junction bases not matched to a gene: 4. This CDR3 region has 13 residues. The CDR3 reads CASSLEADREAFF. The CDR3, as DNA: TGTGCCAGCAGCTTAGAGGCGGACAGGGAAGCTTTCTTT.

This clone appeared once. The genes are TRBV5-1 and TRBJ2-3, with D perhaps being TRBD1 or TRBD2 (5 bases each). V was clipped by 0 bases and J by 2 bases, with 7 bases between them. Germline CDR1 and CDR2: SGHRS and YFSETQ. There are 14 residues in the CDR3. The CDR3 loop reads CASSLGGTTDTQYF. As DNA, the CDR3 is TGCGCCAGCAGCTTGGGGGGGACCACAGATACGCAGTATTTT.

V and J are TRBV19 and TRBJ1-5; D is unclear. Trimming pared 6 bases from V and 4 bases from J, leaving 7 bases between. Per germline, CDR1 LNHDA and CDR2 SQIVND (reference sequence). The CDR3 consists of 12 residues. In DNA form, the CDR3 reads TGTGCCAGTAGCCGGCAGAATCAGCCCCAGCATTTT. Protein product: CASSRQNQPQHF. Full variable domain (outside the CDR3, taken from reference TRBV19 and TRBJ1-5): DGGITQSPKYLFRKEGQNVTLSCEQNLNHDAMYWYRQDPGQGLRLIYYSQIVNDFQKGDIAEGYSVSREKKESFPLTVTSAQKNPTAFYLCASSRQNQPQHFGDGTRLSIL.

The CDR3 sequence is CARSHQHRDRTTDTQYF. CDR3 nucleotide sequence: TGTGCCAGAAGTCACCAGCACCGGGACAGGACCACAGATACGCAGTATTTT. This sequence joins TRBV5-3 and TRBJ2-3, with 8 bases matching TRBD1. TRBV5-3 is labeled an ORF, and its function is uncertain. The CDR3 runs to 17 residues. Losses at the gene ends were 5 bases for V and 2 bases for J; bases not matched to a gene: 13.

The chain couples TRBV28 to TRBJ1-1; D remains ambiguous. Germline V lookup: CDR1 MDHEN, CDR2 SYDVKM. Trimming stripped 7 bases from V and 2 bases from J, with 5 bases between. The CDR3 spans 11 residues. CDR3 sequence: CASTYNTEAFF. For the CDR3, the DNA is TGTGCCAGCACCTACAACACTGAAGCTTTCTTT.

The chain recombines TRBV11-3 with TRBJ2-2, with D tentatively TRBD2 (6 bases). Germline loops: CDR1 SGHNT, CDR2 YENEEA. Trimming took 2 bases from V and 4 from J, leaving 11 bases between them. There are 15 residues in the CDR3. The CDR3: CASSLLRGSTGELFF. The CDR3 bases are TGTGCCAGCAGCTTACTCCGGGGGTCCACCGGGGAGCTGTTTTTT.